A single sample gave rise to the 8 T cell receptor beta chains below, sequenced in a study of tumor-infiltrating lymphocytes in primary liver carcinoma. Production of TCR beta cDNA used around 0.45 ug total RNA together with a constant-region primer. A slightly modified ARM-PCR protocol with three nested multiplex PCR rounds produced these TCR beta libraries. TRBV1-TRBV30 forward primers and a C-beta reverse primer were used in the first two PCR rounds, which each ran for ten to eleven cycles. TCRdb called the multiplex PCR reads again in MiXCR, with one record for every CDR3 protein. The table has about 100,000 distinct CDR3 sequences, around 68% seen once. DNA and RNA were both co-extracted from about 19-30 mg of bulk tissue that had not been sorted. What was sequenced was tumor-adjacent normal liver tissue. These receptors originate from a man aged 35-49 years with primary liver carcinoma and hepatitis B virus infection.

This clonotype was observed at least ten times. This sequence joins TRBV6-1 and TRBJ2-7, with D possibly being TRBD2 (5 bases). This CDR3 spans 12 amino acids. Trimming left V 1 base short and J 6 bases short, with 7 bases between. Germline loops: CDR1 MNHNS, CDR2 SASEGT. DNA for the CDR3: TGTGCCAGCAGTGAAGGAGGAGGCGAGCAGTACTTC. Its translation: CASSEGGGEQYF.

The chain carries TRBV7-8 and TRBJ2-5; D perhaps matches TRBD2 (6 bases). V lost 2 bases, J lost 5 bases, and 15 bases lay in between. The germline V gene has CDR1 SGHVS and CDR2 FQNEAQ. The CDR3 consists of 15 residues. DNA for the CDR3: TGTGCCAGCAGCTTAACTGACGGGAGTGGGGAGACCCAGTACTTC. Its translation: CASSLTDGSGETQYF.

This clonotype has at least ten counts. The chain is built from TRBV30 and TRBJ1-1; weak D call: TRBD1 (6 bases). This CDR3 comprises 12 residues. Germline V gene sequence: CDR1 GTSNPN, CDR2 SVGIG (reference sequence). Between the trimmed V and J ends, which lost 2 bases and 7 bases, there was a span of 11 bases. The CDR3 region is CAWSPGAGEAFF. For the CDR3, the DNA is TGTGCCTGGAGTCCAGGGGCCGGTGAAGCTTTCTTT.

This clonotype was picked up many times. The chain couples TRBV6-5 to TRBJ1-2; TRBD1 might be the D (5 bases). Germline CDR1 MNHEY, CDR2 SVGAGI. The CDR3 extends over 12 amino acids. Deletions cut 8 bases from V and 8 bases from J, with 15 bases between. The CDR3 sequence is CASCFRDEGYTF. CDR3 coding DNA: TGTGCCAGCTGTTTCAGGGACGAAGGCTACACCTTC.

The J gene is TRBJ2-1, the V gene TRBV30, with no clear D. The CDR3 extends over 15 amino acids. The germline CDR1 and CDR2 sequences are GTSNPN and SVGIG (reference sequence). With 8 bases removed from V and 4 bases from J, the gap between germline ends came to 21 bases. The CDR3 reads CAGKAPIGRYNEQFF. The CDR3 DNA is TGTGCCGGTAAAGCGCCCATAGGCCGATACAATGAGCAGTTCTTC.

This clonotype was observed a handful of times. This sequence joins TRBV7-9 and TRBJ2-5; no clear D gene. There are 14 residues in the CDR3. Looked up from germline, CDR1 is SEHNR and CDR2 is FQNEAQ (reference sequence). The V end lost 4 bases, the J end lost 1 base, and 10 bases lay between the germline ends. The CDR3 sequence: CASSSRVSQETQYF. The DNA of the CDR3 is TGTGCCAGCAGCTCGCGAGTGTCCCAAGAGACCCAGTACTTC.

Sample share makes this clonotype medium-sized. The chain links TRBV6-5 to TRBJ2-7; 8 nucleotides match TRBD2. CDR1 and CDR2 (germline): MNHEY, SVGAGI. Trimming cost V 2 bases and J 4 bases; bases outside gene matches: 4. CDR3 length: 14 residues. The CDR3 protein is CASSYREGRYEQYF. In DNA, the CDR3 is TGTGCCAGCAGTTACCGGGAGGGCCGGTACGAGCAGTACTTC.

This clonotype was observed once. This rearrangement joins TRBV14 to TRBJ2-5; D uncertain. Germline CDR1 SGHDN, CDR2 FVKESK. The CDR3 spans 13 residues. The V and J ends lost 0 bases and 10 bases respectively, with 12 bases between them. The CDR3 protein is CASSQDGSYDQYF. The DNA of the CDR3 is TGTGCCAGCAGCCAAGACGGCTCCTACGACCAGTACTTC.